This T cell receptor beta chain was documented in a study of T-cell reconstitution after alpha-beta-depleted transplantation in children. Study findings and constraints: Reportedly, alpha-beta T cells present about two months post-transplant originated from several hundred expanded clones of graft origin. Newly produced T cells mostly accounted for T-cell counts and diversity one year post-transplant.

On this clonotype: Its antigen is undetermined.

Preparation of the TCRbeta library used unique molecular identifiers. Each CDR3 protein is one row after TCRdb ran MiXCR on the PCR reads. Of about a million distinct CDR3 sequences in the sample, around 30% were seen once. This TCR was sampled from a boy in the first two years of life who had a stem cell transplant for SCID, so the T cells may come from the graft donor. This material consisted of PBMCs, mostly from graft donor cells, taken 360 days after TCRalphabeta/CD19-depleted stem cell transplant.

CDR3 sequence: CSARGLLSSYEQYF. CDR3 nucleotide sequence: TGCAGTGCTAGAGGACTTTTGAGCTCCTACGAGCAGTACTTC. This chain uses TRBV20-1 with TRBJ2-7; D is unclear. Germline assignment: CDR1 DFQATT and CDR2 SNEGSKA (reference sequence). The CDR3 consists of 14 residues. Deletions cut 1 base from V and 0 bases from J, with 10 bases between.